This T cell receptor (beta chain) was captured by sequencing in a study of blood T cell repertoires in COVID-19. The overall study: There were acute and convalescent COVID-19 samples, and they came from the United States, Italy and Spain. In each case, the material was cDNA or gDNA derived from T cells, B-cell-depleted T cells, or PBMCs.

In the original processing: Amplification of reference gene primers provided the estimated nucleated cell counts. Sequencing was performed with immunoSEQ multiplex PCR; in TCRdb, only in-frame clones are kept and a portion is missing. That table furnishes V, J and clone size, whereas the DNA furnished D and trimming. The table lists 240,000 or so clones, approximately 83% of them singletons. Germline loops: CDR1 KGHDR, CDR2 SFDVKD. The CDR3 totals 17 residues. V shed 2 bases and J 2 bases; nucleotides not matched to a gene: 7. The sequence derives from a woman in her twenties or thirties who had recovered from COVID-19. The chain joins TRBV24-1 to TRBJ2-3; 9 positions match TRBD2. The specimen sequenced was peripheral blood. CDR3 in DNA: TGTGCCACCAGTGATTATAAAGCGGGGGGACTCACAGATACGCAGTATTTT. Protein sequence: CATSDYKAGGLTDTQYF.